Detailed here is one TCR beta chain. Its antigen is still unknown. Germline CDR1 reads KGHDR; CDR2 reads SFDVKD. V gave up 7 bases and J gave up 5 bases; unmatched junction bases: 5. The CDR3 runs to 13 residues. These data belong to a study of T cell responses to AZD1222 COVID-19 vaccine. Study-level results: With dominance at 160-218 and 743-854, vaccine-associated CD4 TCRs spanned spike. Clonal diversity may have been underestimated in mostly white British donors. After the peak T cell response, and only then, were repertoires sampled.

Data came from immunoSEQ multiplex PCR; TCRdb stores just in-frame clones and leaves some out. The profile shows approximately 180,000 clones, roughly 89% of them singletons. This TCR derives from an adult in good health. The rearrangement joins TRBV24-1 to TRBJ2-3; 7 bases align to TRBD1. The sequencing used peripheral blood, collected on day 0 of AZD1222 vaccination. The CDR3 DNA reads as TGTGCCACCAGGGAGACAGGGCTAGATACGCAGTATTTT. It is translated as CATRETGLDTQYF.